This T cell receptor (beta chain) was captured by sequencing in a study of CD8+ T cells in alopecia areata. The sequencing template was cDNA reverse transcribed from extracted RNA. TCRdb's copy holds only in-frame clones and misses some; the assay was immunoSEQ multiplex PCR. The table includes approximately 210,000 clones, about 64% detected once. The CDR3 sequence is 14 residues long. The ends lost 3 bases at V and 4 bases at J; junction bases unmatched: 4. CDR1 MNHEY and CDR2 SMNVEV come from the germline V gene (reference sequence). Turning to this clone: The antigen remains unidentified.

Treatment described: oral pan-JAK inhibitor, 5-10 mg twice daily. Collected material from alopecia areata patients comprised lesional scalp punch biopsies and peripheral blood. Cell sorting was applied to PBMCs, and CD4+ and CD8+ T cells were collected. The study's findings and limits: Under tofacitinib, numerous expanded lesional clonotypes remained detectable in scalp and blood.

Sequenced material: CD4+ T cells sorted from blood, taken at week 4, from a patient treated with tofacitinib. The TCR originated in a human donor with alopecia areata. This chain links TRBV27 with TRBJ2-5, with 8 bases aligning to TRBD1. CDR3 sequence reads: CASSFDRGTETQYF. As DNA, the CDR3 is TGTGCCAGCAGTTTCGACAGGGGAACAGAGACCCAGTACTTC.